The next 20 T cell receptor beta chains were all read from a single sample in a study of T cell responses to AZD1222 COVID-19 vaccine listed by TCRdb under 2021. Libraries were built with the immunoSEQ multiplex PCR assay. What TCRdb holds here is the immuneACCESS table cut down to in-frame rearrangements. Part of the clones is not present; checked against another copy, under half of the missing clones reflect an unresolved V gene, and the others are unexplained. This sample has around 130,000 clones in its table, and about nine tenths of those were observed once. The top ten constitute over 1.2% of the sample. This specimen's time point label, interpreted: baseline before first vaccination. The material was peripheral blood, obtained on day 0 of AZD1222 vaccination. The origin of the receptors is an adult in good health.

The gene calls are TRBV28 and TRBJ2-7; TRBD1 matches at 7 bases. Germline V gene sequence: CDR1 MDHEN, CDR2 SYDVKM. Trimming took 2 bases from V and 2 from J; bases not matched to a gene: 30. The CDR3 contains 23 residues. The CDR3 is CASSLGMPLHIVGTESVPYEQYF. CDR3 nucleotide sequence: TGTGCCAGCAGTTTAGGTATGCCCCTGCACATTGTGGGGACAGAGTCCGTCCCCTACGAGCAGTACTTC.

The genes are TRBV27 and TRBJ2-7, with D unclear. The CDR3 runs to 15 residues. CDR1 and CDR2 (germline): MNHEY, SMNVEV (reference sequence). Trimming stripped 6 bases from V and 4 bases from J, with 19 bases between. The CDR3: CASSPRVQQSYEQYF. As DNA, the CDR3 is TGTGCCAGCAGCCCCCGGGTGCAACAGTCGTACGAGCAGTACTTC.

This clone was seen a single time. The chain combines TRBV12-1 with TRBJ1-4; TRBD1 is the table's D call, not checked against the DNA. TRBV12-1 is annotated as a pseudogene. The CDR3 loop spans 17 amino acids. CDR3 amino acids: CASSSPLRDRFNEKLFF. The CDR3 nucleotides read TGTGCCAGCAGCTCCCCACTCCGGGACAGGTTTAATGAAAAACTGTTTTTT.

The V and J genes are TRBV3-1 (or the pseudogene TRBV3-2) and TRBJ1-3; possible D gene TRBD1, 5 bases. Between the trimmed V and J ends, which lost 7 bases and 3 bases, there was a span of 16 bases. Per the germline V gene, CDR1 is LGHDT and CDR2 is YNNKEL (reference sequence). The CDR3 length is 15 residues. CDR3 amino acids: CASTPGGTYGNTIYF. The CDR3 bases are TGTGCCAGCACCCCCGGGGGGACTTATGGAAACACCATATATTTT.

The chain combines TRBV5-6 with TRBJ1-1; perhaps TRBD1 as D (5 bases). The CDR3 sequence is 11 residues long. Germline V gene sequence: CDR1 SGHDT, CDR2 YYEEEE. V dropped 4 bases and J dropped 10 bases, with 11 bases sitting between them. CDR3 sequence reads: CASSGWGSAFF. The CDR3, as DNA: TGTGCCAGCAGCGGGTGGGGCTCAGCTTTCTTT.

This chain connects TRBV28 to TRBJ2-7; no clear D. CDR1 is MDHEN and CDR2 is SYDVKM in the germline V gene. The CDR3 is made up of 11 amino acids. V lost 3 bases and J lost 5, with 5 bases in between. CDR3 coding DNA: TGTGCCAGCAGTTTTTTCGACGAGCAGTACTTC. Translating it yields CASSFFDEQYF. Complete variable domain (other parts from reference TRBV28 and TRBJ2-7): DVKVTQSSRYLVKRTGEKVFLECVQDMDHENMFWYRQDPGLGLRLIYFSYDVKMKEKGDIPEGYSVSREKKERFSLILESASTNQTSMYLCASSFFDEQYFGPGTRLTVT.

The CDR3 loop is CASSKGVAGVGDEQYF. CDR3 bases: TGTGCCAGTAGTAAGGGAGTTGCAGGGGTTGGCGACGAGCAGTACTTC. The chain is built from TRBV19 and TRBJ2-7, with D perhaps TRBD1 (6 bases). The CDR3 is made up of 16 amino acids. Trimming took off 4 bases at V and 5 bases at J, with 21 bases between the two ends. Germline V gene lookup returns CDR1 LNHDA and CDR2 SQIVND (reference sequence).

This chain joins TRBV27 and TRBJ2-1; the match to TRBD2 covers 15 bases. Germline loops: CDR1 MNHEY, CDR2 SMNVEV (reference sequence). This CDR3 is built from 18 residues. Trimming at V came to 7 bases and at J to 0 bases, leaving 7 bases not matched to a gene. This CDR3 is CASTSWTSGGASYNEQFF. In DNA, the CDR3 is TGTGCCAGCACCTCTTGGACTAGCGGGGGGGCCTCCTACAATGAGCAGTTCTTC.

CDR3: CASTTLGQGYEQYF. The CDR3 coding sequence is TGTGCCAGCACCACCCTCGGACAGGGCTACGAGCAGTACTTC. The chain is built from TRBV2 and TRBJ2-7; 8 bases line up with TRBD1. The V gene's germline CDR1 is SNHLY and CDR2 FYNNEI. V lost 7 bases and J lost 3; bases outside the gene matches: 8. The CDR3 sequence is 14 residues long.

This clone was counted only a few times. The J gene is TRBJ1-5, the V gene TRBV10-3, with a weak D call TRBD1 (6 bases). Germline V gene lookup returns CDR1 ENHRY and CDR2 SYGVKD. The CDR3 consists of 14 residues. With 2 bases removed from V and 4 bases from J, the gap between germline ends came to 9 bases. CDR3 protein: CAISERTDNQPQHF. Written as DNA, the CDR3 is TGTGCCATCAGTGAGCGGACAGATAATCAGCCCCAGCATTTT.

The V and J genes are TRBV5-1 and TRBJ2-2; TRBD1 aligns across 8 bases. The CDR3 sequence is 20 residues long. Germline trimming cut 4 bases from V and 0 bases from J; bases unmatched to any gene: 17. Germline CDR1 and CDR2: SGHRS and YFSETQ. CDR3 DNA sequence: TGCGCCAGCAGCCCCCTACCAGCAGGGGGCTCATTTTCGAACACCGGGGAGCTGTTTTTT. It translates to CASSPLPAGGSFSNTGELFF.

CDR3 nucleotide sequence: TGTGCCAGCAGGGGGACAGGCCCCCGCAGAGATGGCTACACCTTC. Its protein is CASRGTGPRRDGYTF. The chain recombines TRBV27 with TRBJ1-2; TRBD1 matches 8 bases. V shed 6 bases and J 6 bases; nucleotides not matched to a gene: 12. There are 15 residues in the CDR3. Germline CDR1 reads MNHEY; CDR2 reads SMNVEV (reference sequence).

The CDR3 region has the DNA TGTGCCACCAGTGATTCGCGGCCCCTGGGCAATGAGCAGTTCTTC. It is translated as CATSDSRPLGNEQFF. The chain carries TRBV24-1 and TRBJ2-1; D is unresolved. The V end lost 2 bases, the J end lost 6 bases, and 13 bases lay between the germline ends. The CDR3 has 15 amino acids. Looked up from germline, CDR1 is KGHDR and CDR2 is SFDVKD.

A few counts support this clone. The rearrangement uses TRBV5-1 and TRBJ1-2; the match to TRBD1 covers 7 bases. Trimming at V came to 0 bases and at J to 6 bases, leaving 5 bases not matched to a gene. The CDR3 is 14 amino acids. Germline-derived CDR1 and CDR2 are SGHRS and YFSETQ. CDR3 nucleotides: TGCGCCAGCAGCTTGGGAGGGGGCGCGGATGGCTACACCTTC. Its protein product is CASSLGGGADGYTF.

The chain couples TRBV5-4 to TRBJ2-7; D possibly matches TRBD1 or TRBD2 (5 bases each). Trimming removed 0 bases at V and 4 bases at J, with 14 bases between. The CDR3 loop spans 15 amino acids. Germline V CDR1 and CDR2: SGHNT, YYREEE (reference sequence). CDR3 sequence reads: CASSLVPGPAYEQYF. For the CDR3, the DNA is TGTGCCAGCAGCTTGGTGCCGGGACCGGCGTACGAGCAGTACTTC.

CDR3 protein: CASSPSDVVTEAFF. As DNA, the CDR3 is TGTGCCAGCAGCCCATCGGACGTGGTCACTGAAGCTTTCTTT. The chain is built from TRBV7-7 and TRBJ1-1, with no clear D. This CDR3 has 14 residues. CDR1 and CDR2 (germline): SSHAT, FNYEAQ (reference sequence). Trimming left V 5 bases short and J 4 bases short, with 14 bases between.

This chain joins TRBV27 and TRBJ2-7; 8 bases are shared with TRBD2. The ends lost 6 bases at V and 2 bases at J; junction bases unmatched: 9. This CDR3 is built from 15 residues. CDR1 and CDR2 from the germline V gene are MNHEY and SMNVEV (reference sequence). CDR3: CASRTEAGDPYEQYF. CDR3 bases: TGTGCCAGCAGAACAGAAGCGGGGGACCCCTACGAGCAGTACTTC.

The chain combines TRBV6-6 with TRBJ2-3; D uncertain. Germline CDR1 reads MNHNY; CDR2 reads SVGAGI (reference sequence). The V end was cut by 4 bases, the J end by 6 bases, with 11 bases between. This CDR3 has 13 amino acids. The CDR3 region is CASSWVSSDTQYF. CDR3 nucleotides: TGTGCCAGCAGTTGGGTAAGCTCGGATACGCAGTATTTT.

Written as DNA, the CDR3 is TGTGCCAGCAGTAGCGGTTATAGCAATCAGCCCCAGCATTTT. Its translation is CASSSGYSNQPQHF. The J gene is TRBJ1-5, the V gene TRBV6-5; no clear D gene. Trimming left V 5 bases short and J 0 bases short, with 8 bases between. The germline gives CDR1 MNHEY, CDR2 SVGAGI. The CDR3 runs to 14 residues.

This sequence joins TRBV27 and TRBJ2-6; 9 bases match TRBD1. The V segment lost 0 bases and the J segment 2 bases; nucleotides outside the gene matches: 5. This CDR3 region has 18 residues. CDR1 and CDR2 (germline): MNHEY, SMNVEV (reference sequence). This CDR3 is CASSLSGTGRAGANVLTF. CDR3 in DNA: TGTGCCAGCAGTTTATCCGGGACAGGGAGGGCTGGGGCCAACGTCCTGACTTTC.